This entry concerns a single T cell receptor beta chain. Its antigen is currently unknown. With 60 Vbeta and 13 Jbeta primers, the PCR was carried out. The data were produced by immunoSEQ multiplex PCR, yet TCRdb's version contains in-frame clones alone and is incomplete. The repertoire holds 120,000 or so clones, with about 81% as singletons. This entry is derived from a study of cytomegalovirus exposure and HLA in healthy donors. At the level of the study: A preliminary data release comprised tens of millions of unique TCRs obtained from HLA-typed donors. Points from the study as a whole: Earlier analysis found most TCR beta V segments productive about 90% or about 30% of the time.

Germline V gene data show CDR1 as SGHTA and CDR2 as FQGNSA. V lost 5 bases and J 6 bases, leaving 14 bases between the germline ends. The CDR3 spans 14 residues. Source material: PBMCs. V is TRBV7-2 and J is TRBJ2-1, with D tentatively TRBD2 (5 bases). The receptor was isolated from a man between 35 and 55 years old in good health and CMV-seronegative. CDR3 sequence reads: CASSLVGSGNEQFF. The CDR3, as DNA: TGTGCCAGCAGCCTTGTGGGCAGCGGCAATGAGCAGTTCTTC.